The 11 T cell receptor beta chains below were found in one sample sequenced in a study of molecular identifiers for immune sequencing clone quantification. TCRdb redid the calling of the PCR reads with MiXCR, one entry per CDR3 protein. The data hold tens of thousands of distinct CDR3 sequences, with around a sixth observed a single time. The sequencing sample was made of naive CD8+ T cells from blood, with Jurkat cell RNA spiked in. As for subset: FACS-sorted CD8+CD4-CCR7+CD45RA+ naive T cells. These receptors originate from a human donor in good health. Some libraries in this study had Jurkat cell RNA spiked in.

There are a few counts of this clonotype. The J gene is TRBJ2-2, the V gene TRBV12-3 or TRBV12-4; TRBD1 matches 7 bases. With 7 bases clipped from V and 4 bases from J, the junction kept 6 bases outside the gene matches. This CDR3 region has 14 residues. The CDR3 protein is CASKKQGTTGELFF. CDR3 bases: TGTGCCAGCAAAAAACAGGGGACCACCGGGGAGCTGTTTTTT.

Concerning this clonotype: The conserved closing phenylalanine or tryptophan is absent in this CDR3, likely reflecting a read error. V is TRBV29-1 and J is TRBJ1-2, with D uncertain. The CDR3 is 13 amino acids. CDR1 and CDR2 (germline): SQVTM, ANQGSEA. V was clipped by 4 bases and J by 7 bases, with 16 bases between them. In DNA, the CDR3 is TGCAGCGTTGTGAAGCCATCTGGCTGTGGCTACACCTAC. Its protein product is CSVVKPSGCGYTY.

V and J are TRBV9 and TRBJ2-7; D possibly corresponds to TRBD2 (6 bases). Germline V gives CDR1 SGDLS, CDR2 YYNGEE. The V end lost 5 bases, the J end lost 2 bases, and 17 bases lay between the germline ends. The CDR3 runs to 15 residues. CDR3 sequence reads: CASRISGPPAYEQYF. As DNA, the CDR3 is TGTGCCAGCAGAATAAGCGGGCCCCCCGCCTACGAGCAGTACTTC.

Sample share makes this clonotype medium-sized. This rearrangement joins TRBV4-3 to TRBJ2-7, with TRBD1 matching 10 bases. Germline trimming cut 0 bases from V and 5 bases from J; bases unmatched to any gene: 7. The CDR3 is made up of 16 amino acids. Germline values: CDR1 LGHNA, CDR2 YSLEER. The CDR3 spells CASSQEAVGTGDEQYF. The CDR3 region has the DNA TGCGCCAGCAGCCAAGAGGCGGTGGGGACAGGGGACGAGCAGTACTTC.

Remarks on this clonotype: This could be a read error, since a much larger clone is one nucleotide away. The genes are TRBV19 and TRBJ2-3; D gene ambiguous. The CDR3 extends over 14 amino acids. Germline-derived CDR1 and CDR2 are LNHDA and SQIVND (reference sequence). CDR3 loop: CTSSILASTDTQYF. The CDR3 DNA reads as TGTACCAGTAGTATCCTTGCGAGCACAGATACGCAGTATTTT.

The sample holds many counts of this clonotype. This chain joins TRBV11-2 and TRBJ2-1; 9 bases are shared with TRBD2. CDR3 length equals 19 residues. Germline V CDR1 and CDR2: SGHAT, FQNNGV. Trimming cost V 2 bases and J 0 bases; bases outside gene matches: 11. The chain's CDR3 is CASSLILAGSGYSYNEQFF. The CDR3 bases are TGTGCCAGCAGCTTAATCCTAGCGGGAAGCGGTTACTCCTACAATGAGCAGTTCTTC.

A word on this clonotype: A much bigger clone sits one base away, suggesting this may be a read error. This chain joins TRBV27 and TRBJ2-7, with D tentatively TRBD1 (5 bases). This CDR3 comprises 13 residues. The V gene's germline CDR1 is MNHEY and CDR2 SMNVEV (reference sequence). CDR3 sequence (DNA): TGTACCAGCAGCTATGGGGCCGCCTACGAGCAGTACTTC. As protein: CTSSYGAAYEQYF.

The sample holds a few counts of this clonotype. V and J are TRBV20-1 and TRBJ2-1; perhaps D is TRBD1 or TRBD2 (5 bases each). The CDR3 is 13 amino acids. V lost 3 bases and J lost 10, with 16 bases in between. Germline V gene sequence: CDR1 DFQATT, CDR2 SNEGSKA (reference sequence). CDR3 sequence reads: CSARKLLRDEQFF. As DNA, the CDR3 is TGCAGTGCTAGGAAGCTTCTACGGGACGAGCAGTTCTTC.

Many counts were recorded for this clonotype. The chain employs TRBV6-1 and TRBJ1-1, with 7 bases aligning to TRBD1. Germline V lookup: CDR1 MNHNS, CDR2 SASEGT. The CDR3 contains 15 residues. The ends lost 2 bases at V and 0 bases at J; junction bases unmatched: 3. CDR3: CASSEWGQMNTEAFF. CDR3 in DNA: TGTGCCAGCAGTGAATGGGGACAGATGAACACTGAAGCTTTCTTT.

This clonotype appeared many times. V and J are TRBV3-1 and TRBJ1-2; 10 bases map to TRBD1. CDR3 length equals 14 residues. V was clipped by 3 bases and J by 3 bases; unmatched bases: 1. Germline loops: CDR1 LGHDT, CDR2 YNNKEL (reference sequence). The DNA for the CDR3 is TGTGCCAGCAGCCACGGACAGGGGGACTATGGCTACACCTTC. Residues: CASSHGQGDYGYTF.

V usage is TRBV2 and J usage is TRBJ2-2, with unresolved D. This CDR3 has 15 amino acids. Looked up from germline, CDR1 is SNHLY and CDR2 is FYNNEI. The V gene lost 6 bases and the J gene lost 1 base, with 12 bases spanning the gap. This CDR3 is CASSPRLGNTGELFF. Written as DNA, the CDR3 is TGTGCCAGCAGCCCAAGACTCGGGAACACCGGGGAGCTGTTTTTT.